This TCR beta chain was profiled in a study of PD-1 blockade in mismatch repair-deficient tumors. Trimming shortened V by 2 bases and J by 0 bases, and 9 bases separated the two germline ends. Germline CDR1 is SGDLS and CDR2 is YYNGEE. This CDR3 comprises 15 residues. Method: immunoSEQ multiplex PCR; TCRdb's copy keeps in-frame clones and lacks some. The sample yields around 30,000 clones, more than 70% seen once. The chain recombines TRBV9 with TRBJ2-1, with no clear D. This sequence was found in an adult with mismatch repair-deficient cancer. The input for sequencing was PBMCs, taken roughly 6 weeks after starting pembrolizumab. CDR3 amino acids: CASSVTGSSYNEQFF. The DNA of the CDR3 is TGTGCCAGCAGCGTTACCGGTAGCTCCTACAATGAGCAGTTCTTC.